The present TCR beta chain was sequenced within a study of T cell repertoires in cytomegalovirus infection. The wider study: Well-studied HLA-B-restricted epitopes and recently identified HLA-C-restricted epitopes of CMV were both used in the study. The public TCR beta signatures pointed to both CMV infection and matching HLA type.

The length of the CDR3 is 14 residues. The V end lost 6 bases, the J end lost 5 bases, and 16 bases lay between the germline ends. TCRdb fed the reads into MiXCR, producing one record per CDR3 protein. The sample yields approximately 50,000 distinct CDR3 sequences, more than 15% seen once. Notes on this clonotype: Its antigen is still unknown.

Whole-study results and caveats: Clonotypes of TCR beta that were HLA-C-restricted and CMV-specific dominated the ex vivo response. The study identified carriers of CMV plus the relevant HLA from cumulative public TCR beta family frequency.

The J gene is TRBJ2-5, the V gene TRBV12-3 or TRBV12-4, with D perhaps matching TRBD1 or TRBD2 (6 bases each). Sequencing used CD8+ T cells from cultured PBMCs, obtained from culture after CMV antigen stimulation. The sequence was collected from a human donor in good health (CMV status not recorded). Some clones in this sample may be carry-over from other donors' samples. The CDR3 bases are TGTGCCAGCAGACCACAGGGTGGAGGGGAGACCCAGTACTTC. Translating it yields CASRPQGGGETQYF.